These T cell receptor beta chains were read from a single sample in a study of blood T cells in healthy people across ages. One entry per CDR3 protein, called by TCRdb with MiXCR from the 5' RACE reads. This sample has about a million distinct CDR3 sequences, with under 50% found just once. Sequenced sample: blood. These TCRs come from a man aged 30 to 45 in good health. Each CDR3 is given without its conserved first and last residue. The order of the fields is J gene, V gene, CDR3 protein.

TRBJ2-1 | TRBV12-3/TRBV12-4 | ASSLASKGGAAHNEQF
. | TRBV6-5 | ASTRDGSSSYEQY
TRBJ2-3 | TRBV5-6 | ASSSSTGGSYTQY
TRBJ2-3 | TRBV4-2 | ASSQLSGGGTDTQY
TRBJ2-3 | TRBV11-2 | ASSLAGGGRGDTQY
TRBJ2-5 | TRBV3-1 | ASSPRSDRDYTETQY
TRBJ1-2 | TRBV6-1 | ASSQNPAGANYGYT
. | TRBV7-2 | ASSLVPTTYEQY
TRBJ2-1 | TRBV6-5 | ASSGLGNEQF
. | TRBV24-1 | ATSAGLVAEQY
TRBJ1-4 | TRBV9 | ASSVGPGGGEKLF
TRBJ2-1 | TRBV11-1 | ASSLASGGNHKQF
TRBJ1-1 | TRBV4-3 | ASSQDQEVAEAF
TRBJ1-2 | TRBV11-2 | ASSLLVSGTGVLDYGYT
TRBJ2-2 | TRBV25-1 | ASTRKGMNTGELF